These 2 T cell receptor beta chains originate from one sample sequenced in a study of blood T cell repertoires in COVID-19. Generated by immunoSEQ multiplex PCR, the TCRdb table keeps only in-frame clones and is missing some. The sample lists 210,000 or so clones; 86% were seen once. The sequenced sample was peripheral blood. The receptors shown here come from a woman aged 45-65 years with acute or convalescent COVID-19.

The chain combines TRBV7-3 with TRBJ2-1; tentative D call: TRBD2 (5 bases). Germline values: CDR1 SGHTA, CDR2 FQGTGA. The V and J ends lost 5 bases and 6 bases respectively, with 17 bases between them. The CDR3 runs 15 residues. The CDR3 region is CASSPQRLGFNEQFF. CDR3 in DNA: TGTGCCAGCAGCCCGCAGCGGCTGGGTTTCAATGAGCAGTTCTTC.

V is TRBV18 and J is TRBJ1-1, with a weak D call TRBD1 (6 bases). Per germline, CDR1 KGHSH and CDR2 LQKENI. This CDR3 is 14 amino acids long. The germline V and J ends were trimmed by 2 bases and 2 bases, with 9 bases remaining between them. The CDR3 protein is CASSPVGTNTEAFF. The CDR3 DNA is TGTGCCAGCTCACCAGTAGGGACAAACACTGAAGCTTTCTTT.